These 23 T cell receptor beta chains were all obtained from the same sample, sequenced in a study of IL-32 and malignant T cell survival in cutaneous lymphoma. These samples are blood from patients with leukemic cutaneous T cell lymphoma, called Sezary syndrome. Generated by immunoSEQ multiplex PCR, the TCRdb table keeps only in-frame clones and is missing some. The table has 2,200 or so clones, roughly 80% seen once; the top ten hold around 52%. The sequences come from blood, collected on day 0. These receptors were collected from a human donor with cutaneous T cell lymphoma.

V and J are TRBV9 and TRBJ2-7; D is possibly TRBD1 (6 bases). Germline V gene data show CDR1 as SGDLS and CDR2 as YYNGEE. Between the trimmed V and J ends, which lost 0 bases and 3 bases, there was a span of 7 bases. This CDR3 spans 13 amino acids. In DNA form, the CDR3 reads TGTGCCAGCAGCGTAGGACAGGTCTACGAGCAGTACTTC. The encoded protein is CASSVGQVYEQYF.

J is TRBJ1-4 and V is TRBV2; D is unresolved. The CDR3 is made up of 15 amino acids. V was pared by 2 bases and J by 3 bases, with 10 bases between. Germline V gives CDR1 SNHLY, CDR2 FYNNEI. CDR3 bases: TGTGCCAGCAGTGAATTGGGGTGGTCTAATGAAAAACTGTTTTTT. Translation gives CASSELGWSNEKLFF.

This chain links TRBV10-3 with TRBJ1-2; D may be TRBD1 (6 bases). Trimming shortened V by 2 bases and J by 6 bases, and 19 bases separated the two germline ends. The germline gives CDR1 ENHRY, CDR2 SYGVKD. The CDR3 runs 16 residues. CDR3 sequence: CAISETGRGRGNGYTF. The DNA of the CDR3 is TGTGCCATCAGTGAGACGGGCCGGGGCAGGGGTAATGGCTACACCTTC.

The chain employs TRBV6-5 and TRBJ2-7; TRBD1 might be the D (5 bases). The CDR3 has 15 residues. V was cut by 0 bases and J by 3 bases, with 12 bases left in between. Germline lookup yields CDR1 MNHEY and CDR2 SVGAGI. The CDR3 loop reads CASSYSTSRDYEQYF. The CDR3 nucleotides read TGTGCCAGCAGTTACTCGACGAGCAGGGACTACGAGCAGTACTTC.

About this clone itself: The junction and the germline gene differ at one end; a read error may be behind it. The chain employs TRBV7-7 and TRBJ2-7; 8 bases fit TRBD2. Germline-derived CDR1 and CDR2 are SSHAT and FNYEAQ (reference sequence). The CDR3 sequence is 13 residues long. The CDR3 coding sequence is TGTGCTAGCAGCCCGGGGGGGACCTACGAGCAGTACTTC. This gives the protein CASSPGGTYEQYF.

The chain links TRBV29-1 to TRBJ2-2; no firm D call. V dropped 5 bases and J dropped 1 base, with 8 bases sitting between them. This CDR3 spans 13 amino acids. Germline-derived CDR1 and CDR2 are SQVTM and ANQGSEA. CDR3 DNA: TGCAGCGTTTATGGGCAGAACACCGGGGAGCTGTTTTTT. Translation gives CSVYGQNTGELFF.

The V gene is TRBV15, the J gene TRBJ1-2, with D perhaps matching TRBD1 (6 bases). Trimming took 0 bases from V and 4 from J, leaving 12 bases between them. The germline V gene has CDR1 LNHNV and CDR2 YYDKDF (reference sequence). The CDR3 length is 15 residues. CDR3 nucleotides: TGTGCCACCAGCAGAGATACACAGGGAAGCTATGGCTACACCTTC. It translates to CATSRDTQGSYGYTF.

The chain joins TRBV7-9 to TRBJ2-2; TRBD1 agrees at 7 bases. The CDR3 runs to 13 residues. Trimming at V came to 4 bases and at J to 8 bases, leaving 4 bases not matched to a gene. Looked up from germline, CDR1 is SEHNR and CDR2 is FQNEAQ (reference sequence). CDR3 in amino acids: CASSYPTGGELFF. In DNA form, the CDR3 reads TGTGCCAGCAGCTACCCGACAGGGGGGGAGCTGTTTTTT.

The V call is TRBV4-2, the J call TRBJ1-1; D is undetermined. V was shortened by 5 bases and J by 8 bases, with 9 bases between the two germline ends. Germline CDR1 reads LGHNA; CDR2 reads YNFKEQ. The CDR3 is made up of 11 amino acids. The chain's CDR3 is CASSSRQEAFF. The CDR3 DNA reads TGTGCCAGCAGCTCCAGACAAGAAGCTTTCTTT.

The V gene is TRBV13, the J gene TRBJ1-1; 8 bases align to TRBD1. V dropped 5 bases and J dropped 4; count of bases not matched to a gene: 3. CDR1 is PRHDT and CDR2 is FYEKMQ in the germline V gene (reference sequence). There are 13 residues in the CDR3. CDR3 protein: CASSPTGATEAFF. For the CDR3, the DNA is TGTGCCAGCAGCCCGACAGGGGCCACTGAAGCTTTCTTT.

V gene TRBV11-2 combines with J gene TRBJ2-1; D remains ambiguous. The V end lost 2 bases, the J end lost 0 bases, and 5 bases lay between the germline ends. The CDR3 contains 14 residues. In germline, CDR1 is SGHAT, CDR2 FQNNGV. Here the CDR3 DNA reads TGTGCCAGCAGCTTACAATTCTCCTACAATGAGCAGTTCTTC. It specifies CASSLQFSYNEQFF.

The chain couples TRBV6-5 to TRBJ2-5; D is uncertain. CDR1 is MNHEY and CDR2 is SVGAGI in the germline V gene. The CDR3 sequence is 15 residues long. Deletions cut 6 bases from V and 2 bases from J, with 16 bases between. The CDR3 reads CASSPSWARQETQYF. CDR3 nucleotides: TGTGCCAGCAGCCCCTCCTGGGCTAGGCAAGAGACCCAGTACTTC.

To note about this clone: Its ends do not fully match the called genes, so a read error is possible. The same CDR3 arises from other DNA sequences in this sample as well. This chain joins TRBV5-4 and TRBJ2-2, with TRBD1 matching over 7 bases. Germline values: CDR1 SGHNT, CDR2 YYREEE (reference sequence). This CDR3 has 13 residues. DNA for the CDR3: TGCGCCAGCAGCCATAGGACAGGACGCGAGCTGTTTTTT. It yields the protein CASSHRTGRELFF.

The J gene is TRBJ2-5, the V gene TRBV4-3; possibly TRBD1 or TRBD2 for D (5 bases each). The J call may be mistaken, given a closer DNA end match to TRBJ2-7. Per germline, CDR1 LGHNA and CDR2 YSLEER. The CDR3 sequence is 16 residues long. CDR3 sequence (DNA): TGCGCCAGCAGCCAAGACCCGGGGCGGGCCTCCTACGAGCAGTACTTC. This translates into CASSQDPGRASYEQYF.

The chain couples TRBV9 to TRBJ2-5, with D tentatively TRBD1 (5 bases). The J call could be wrong; TRBJ2-7 is a better fit for the DNA end. Germline V gene data show CDR1 as SGDLS and CDR2 as YYNGEE. This CDR3 is built from 15 residues. In DNA form, the CDR3 reads TGTGCCAGCAGCGTAGGGGCAGGGTCGCCCTACGAGCAGTACTTC. This translates into CASSVGAGSPYEQYF.

Remarks on this clone: A far larger clone is just one base off, so this is likely a read error. This chain joins TRBV9 and TRBJ2-7, with a tentative D call TRBD2 (6 bases). The CDR3 contains 14 residues. Germline assignment: CDR1 SGDLS and CDR2 YYNGEE. The V end lost 10 bases, the J end lost 6 bases, and 23 bases lay between the germline ends. The CDR3 nucleotides read TGTGCCTGCGGGGACGGGGTGGGGCGCGGCGAGCAGTACTTC. It encodes CACGDGVGRGEQYF. Based on the CDR3 plus reference TRBV9 and TRBJ2-7, the full variable domain is DSGVTQTPKHLITATGQRVTLRCSPRSGDLSVYWYQQSLDQGLQFLIQYYNGEERAKGNILERFSAQQFPDLHSELNLSSLELGDSALYFCACGDGVGRGEQYFGPGTRLTVT.

The chain couples TRBV11-2 to TRBJ2-3, with a possible D match to TRBD2 (6 bases). The CDR3 spans 14 residues. V lost 4 bases and J lost 6, with 14 bases in between. The V gene's germline CDR1 is SGHAT and CDR2 FQNNGV. This CDR3 is CASSWVGGGDTQYF. The CDR3 region has the DNA TGTGCCAGCAGCTGGGTGGGAGGCGGTGATACGCAGTATTTT.

The chain uses TRBV6-1 and TRBJ1-5; D may be TRBD1 (6 bases). In germline, CDR1 is MNHNS, CDR2 SASEGT. V was cut by 6 bases and J by 4 bases, with 13 bases left in between. The CDR3 is 14 residues long. The CDR3 region has the DNA TGTGCCAGCAGGGTAACAGGGATTAATCAGCCCCAGCATTTT. The encoded protein is CASRVTGINQPQHF.

V and J are TRBV5-1 and TRBJ2-3, with D possibly TRBD2 on 6 matching bases. CDR3 size: 15 residues. V lost 4 bases, J lost 1 base, and 13 bases lay in between. The V gene's germline CDR1 is SGHRS and CDR2 YFSETQ. In nucleotides, the CDR3 is TGCGCCAGCAGCCTACTAGCAGGCGGCACAGATACGCAGTATTTT. Its protein is CASSLLAGGTDTQYF.

The rearrangement links TRBV4-3 to TRBJ1-4, with no clear D. Between the trimmed V and J ends, which lost 0 bases and 5 bases, there was a span of 4 bases. Looked up from germline, CDR1 is LGHNA and CDR2 is YSLEER. There are 13 residues in the CDR3. CDR3 in DNA: TGCGCCAGCAGCCAAGACCCGAATGAAAAACTGTTTTTT. This translates into CASSQDPNEKLFF.

Worth noting for this clone: At one boundary the junction diverges from the germline segment, which might be a read error. Other DNA sequences in this specimen translate into the identical CDR3. The chain links TRBV19 to TRBJ1-2, with 9 bases aligning to TRBD1. This CDR3 is built from 15 residues. The germline V gene has CDR1 LNHDA and CDR2 SQIVND (reference sequence). CDR3 region: CASSLPGQGIYGYTF. Here the CDR3 DNA reads TGTGCCAGTAGTCTCCCCGGACAGGGGATCTATGGCTACACCTTT.

CDR3 residues: CASSPLSGRSSYEQYF. The CDR3 nucleotides read TGTGCCAGCAGCCCCCTTAGCGGGAGAAGCTCCTACGAGCAGTACTTC. This chain joins TRBV7-6 and TRBJ2-7; 9 positions agree with TRBD2. The germline V gene encodes CDR1 SGHVS and CDR2 FNYEAQ. CDR3 length: 16 amino acids. The junction had 8 bases not matched to a gene; V was cut back by 5 bases and J by 0 bases.

The rearrangement joins TRBV27 to TRBJ2-1; D tentatively fits TRBD1 or TRBD2 (6 bases each). V shed 6 bases and J shed 9 bases, with 18 bases lying between them. The CDR3 runs 14 residues. Per the germline V gene, CDR1 is MNHEY and CDR2 is SMNVEV (reference sequence). For the CDR3, the DNA is TGTGCCAGCAGCTCTCGACAGGTGGGGGGTGAGCAGTTCTTC. Translation: CASSSRQVGGEQFF.